One sample yielded the 9 T cell receptor beta chains listed below, sequenced in a study of cytomegalovirus exposure and HLA in healthy donors. The primer mix had 60 Vbeta and 13 Jbeta primers. Assay: immunoSEQ multiplex PCR; the TCRdb copy retains only in-frame clones and omits some. Its table records 200,000 to 250,000 clones. Material: PBMCs. These receptors were obtained from a woman younger than 45 in good health and CMV-seropositive.

The chain is built from TRBV5-1 and TRBJ2-1; TRBD2 aligns across 7 bases. The junction had 6 bases not matched to a gene; V was cut back by 2 bases and J by 4 bases. From germline, CDR1 is SGHRS and CDR2 YFSETQ. This CDR3 contains 15 residues. CDR3 residues: CASSFGLAEYNEQFF. CDR3 coding DNA: TGCGCCAGCAGCTTCGGGCTAGCGGAGTACAATGAGCAGTTCTTC.

V and J are TRBV6-1 and TRBJ2-7; 7 positions match TRBD2. CDR3 length: 16 residues. Germline CDR1 MNHNS, CDR2 SASEGT. J gave up 5 bases and V 2 bases, and 12 bases lay outside the gene matches. As DNA, the CDR3 is TGTGCCAGCAGTGAAATTTCGAGGGGAGGGTTCGACGAGCAGTACTTC. Its protein product is CASSEISRGGFDEQYF.

The rearrangement links TRBV6-6 to TRBJ1-4, with D maybe TRBD1 (6 bases). Trimming took off 5 bases at V and 6 bases at J, with 16 bases between the two ends. This CDR3 is 15 amino acids long. Germline V gene lookup returns CDR1 MNHNY and CDR2 SVGAGI (reference sequence). The CDR3 DNA follows: TGTGCCAGCAGTGCTCTCAAGGGGGTCTATGAAAAACTGTTTTTT. Translation gives CASSALKGVYEKLFF.

The chain has TRBV4-3 and TRBJ1-1, with D hard to call. This CDR3 contains 17 residues. The germline CDR1 and CDR2 sequences are LGHNA and YSLEER. V lost 0 bases to trimming and J lost 3 bases, with 17 bases between them. CDR3 bases: TGCGCCAGCAGCCAAGATCCGAGTTCAGACTTCGACACTGAAGCTTTCTTT. Its protein product is CASSQDPSSDFDTEAFF.

The chain carries TRBV5-1 and TRBJ1-2; D possibly corresponds to TRBD1 (5 bases). Trimming removed 4 bases from V and 4 bases from J, with 11 bases in between. CDR3 length: 13 amino acids. Germline V gives CDR1 SGHRS, CDR2 YFSETQ. CDR3 loop: CASSLAGTYGYTF. The CDR3 DNA is TGCGCCAGCAGCCTCGCGGGGACCTATGGCTACACCTTC.

The rearrangement uses TRBV15 and TRBJ1-5, with D unresolved. Germline lookup yields CDR1 LNHNV and CDR2 YYDKDF (reference sequence). The CDR3 sequence is 14 residues long. V lost 5 bases and J 3 bases, leaving 11 bases between the germline ends. CDR3 DNA sequence: TGTGCCACCAGCGAGGCAGCACCCAATCAGCCCCAGCATTTT. This gives the protein CATSEAAPNQPQHF.

The gene calls are TRBV30 and TRBJ1-1; TRBD1 matches at 9 bases. The CDR3 loop spans 14 amino acids. Germline V gene data show CDR1 as GTSNPN and CDR2 as SVGIG (reference sequence). After removal of 0 bases from V and 5 bases from J, the junction contained 4 bases not matched to a gene. The CDR3 here is CAWSVDRGWTEAFF. CDR3 bases: TGTGCCTGGAGTGTGGACAGGGGATGGACTGAAGCTTTCTTT.

The chain combines TRBV6-5 with TRBJ2-1, with 10 bases aligning to TRBD2. This CDR3 contains 15 residues. In germline, CDR1 is MNHEY, CDR2 SVGAGI. J was trimmed by 10 bases and V by 6 bases; bases with no gene match: 12. The CDR3: CASSRLSGRAKEQFF. For the CDR3, the DNA is TGTGCCAGCAGCAGACTAAGCGGGAGGGCCAAAGAGCAGTTCTTC.

The chain is built from TRBV28 and TRBJ1-4; perhaps TRBD1 as D (6 bases). Germline values: CDR1 MDHEN, CDR2 SYDVKM. The CDR3 contains 16 residues. Deletions cut 6 bases from V and 6 bases from J, with 20 bases between. CDR3 amino acids: CASSPPTAGVYEKLFF. CDR3 nucleotide sequence: TGTGCCAGCAGCCCTCCCACGGCAGGGGTTTATGAAAAACTGTTTTTT. The variable domain in full, completed from reference TRBV28 and TRBJ1-4, reads DVKVTQSSRYLVKRTGEKVFLECVQDMDHENMFWYRQDPGLGLRLIYFSYDVKMKEKGDIPEGYSVSREKKERFSLILESASTNQTSMYLCASSPPTAGVYEKLFFGSGTQLSVL.